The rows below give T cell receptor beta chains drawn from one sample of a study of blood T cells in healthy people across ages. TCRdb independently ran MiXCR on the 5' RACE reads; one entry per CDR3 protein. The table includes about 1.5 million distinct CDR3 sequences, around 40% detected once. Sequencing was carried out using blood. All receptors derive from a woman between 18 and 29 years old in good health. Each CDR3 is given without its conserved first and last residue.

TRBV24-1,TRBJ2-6,ATSRQDRDASVLT
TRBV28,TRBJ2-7,ASSLLQKPPYEQY
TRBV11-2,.,ASSLDFAAGGETQY
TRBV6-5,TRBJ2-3,ASSYRSSSTTDTQY
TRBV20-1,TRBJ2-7,SARKLAVYEQY
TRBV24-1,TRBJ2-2,ATSDFSGTNTGELF
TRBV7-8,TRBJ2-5,ASSSINVLVEETQY
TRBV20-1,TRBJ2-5,SARDRVGQY
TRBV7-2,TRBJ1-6,ASAKGSPPH
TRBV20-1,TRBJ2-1,SAPKSGSGNEQF
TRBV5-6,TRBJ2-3,ASSLNGPGDTQY
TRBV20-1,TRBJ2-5,SASPVSNNEQY
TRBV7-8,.,ASSLKVHEQY
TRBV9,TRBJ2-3,ASSVVAQFSTDTQY
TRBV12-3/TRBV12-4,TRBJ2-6,ASSFLGVGANVLT
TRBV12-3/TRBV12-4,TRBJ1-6,ASSSGHSPLH
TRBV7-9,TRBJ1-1,ASSHTGGYEAF
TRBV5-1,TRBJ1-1,ASTDRDRGLNTEAF
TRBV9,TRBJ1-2,ASSVDVSGQDHLYGYT
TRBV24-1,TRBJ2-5,ATSDPASGKAYNEQY
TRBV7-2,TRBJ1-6,ASSLEGTDNSPLH
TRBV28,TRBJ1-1,ASRGRVSMPNTEAF
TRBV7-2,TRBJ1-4,ASSLWPGTGGGRLF
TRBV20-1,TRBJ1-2,STLPGHPNRGYT
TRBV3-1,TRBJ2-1,ASSPLSSTSGGQF
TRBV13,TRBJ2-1,DSSNRRGNEQF